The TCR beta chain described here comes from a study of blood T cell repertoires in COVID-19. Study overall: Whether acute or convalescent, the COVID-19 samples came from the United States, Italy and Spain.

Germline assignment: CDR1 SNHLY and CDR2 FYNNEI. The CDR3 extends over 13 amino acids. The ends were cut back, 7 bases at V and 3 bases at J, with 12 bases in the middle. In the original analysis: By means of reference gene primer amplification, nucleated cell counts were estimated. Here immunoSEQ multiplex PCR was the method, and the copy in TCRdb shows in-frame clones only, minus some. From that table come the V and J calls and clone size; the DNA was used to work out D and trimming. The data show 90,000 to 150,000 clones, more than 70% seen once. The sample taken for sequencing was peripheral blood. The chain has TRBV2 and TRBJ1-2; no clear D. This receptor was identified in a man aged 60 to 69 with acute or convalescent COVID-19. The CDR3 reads CASTPGGDYGYTF. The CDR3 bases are TGTGCCAGCACCCCGGGCGGGGACTATGGCTACACCTTC.